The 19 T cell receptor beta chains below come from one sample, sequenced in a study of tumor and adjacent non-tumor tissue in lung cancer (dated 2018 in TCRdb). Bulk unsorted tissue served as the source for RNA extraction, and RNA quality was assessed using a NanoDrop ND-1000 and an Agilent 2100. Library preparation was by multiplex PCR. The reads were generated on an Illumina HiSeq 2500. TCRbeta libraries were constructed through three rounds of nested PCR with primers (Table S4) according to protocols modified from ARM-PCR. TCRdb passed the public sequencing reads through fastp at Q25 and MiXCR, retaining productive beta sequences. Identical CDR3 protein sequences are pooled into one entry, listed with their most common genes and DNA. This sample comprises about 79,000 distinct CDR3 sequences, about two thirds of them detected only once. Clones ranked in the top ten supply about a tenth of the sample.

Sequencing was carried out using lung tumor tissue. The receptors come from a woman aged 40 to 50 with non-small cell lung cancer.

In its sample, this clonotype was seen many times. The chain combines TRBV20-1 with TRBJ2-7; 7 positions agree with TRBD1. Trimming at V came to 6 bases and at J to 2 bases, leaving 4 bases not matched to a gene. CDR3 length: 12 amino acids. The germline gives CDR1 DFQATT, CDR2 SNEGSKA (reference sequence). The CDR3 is CSAQGQTYEQYF. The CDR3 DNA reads TGCAGTGCCCAGGGACAGACCTACGAGCAGTACTTC.

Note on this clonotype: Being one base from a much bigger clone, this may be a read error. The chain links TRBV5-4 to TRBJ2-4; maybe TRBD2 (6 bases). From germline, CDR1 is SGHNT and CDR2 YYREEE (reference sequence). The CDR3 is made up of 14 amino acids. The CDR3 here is CDSSLEGPGNIQYF. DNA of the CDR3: TGTGACAGCAGCTTGGAGGGCCCGGGAAACATTCAGTACTTC.

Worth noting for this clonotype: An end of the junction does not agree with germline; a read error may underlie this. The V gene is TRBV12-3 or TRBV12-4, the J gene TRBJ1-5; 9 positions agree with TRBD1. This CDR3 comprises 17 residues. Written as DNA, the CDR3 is TGTGCCAGGAGTTCGGGACAGGGACATAATAGCAATCAGCCCCAGCATTTT. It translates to CARSSGQGHNSNQPQHF.

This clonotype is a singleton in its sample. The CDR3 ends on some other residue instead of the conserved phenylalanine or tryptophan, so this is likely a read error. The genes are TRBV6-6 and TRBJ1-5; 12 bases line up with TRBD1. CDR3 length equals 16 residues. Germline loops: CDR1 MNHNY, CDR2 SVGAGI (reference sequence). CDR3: CVSSTGTGGVLGPQHY. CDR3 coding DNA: TGCGTCAGCAGTACCGGGACAGGGGGCGTCTTGGGGCCCCAGCATTAT.

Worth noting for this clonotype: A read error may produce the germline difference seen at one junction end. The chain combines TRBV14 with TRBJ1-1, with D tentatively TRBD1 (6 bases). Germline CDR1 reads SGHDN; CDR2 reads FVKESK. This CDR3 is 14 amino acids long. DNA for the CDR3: TGTGCCAGTAGCCAAGGAGTAGGGGGGACTGAAGATTTCTTT. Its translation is CASSQGVGGTEDFF.

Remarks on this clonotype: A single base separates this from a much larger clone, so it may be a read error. CDR3 sequence reads: CTSRLNTEAFF. DNA of the CDR3: TGCACCAGCAGACTGAACACTGAAGCTTTCTTT. The chain uses TRBV5-1 and TRBJ1-1, with D unclear. Looked up from germline, CDR1 is SGHRS and CDR2 is YFSETQ. This CDR3 region has 11 residues.

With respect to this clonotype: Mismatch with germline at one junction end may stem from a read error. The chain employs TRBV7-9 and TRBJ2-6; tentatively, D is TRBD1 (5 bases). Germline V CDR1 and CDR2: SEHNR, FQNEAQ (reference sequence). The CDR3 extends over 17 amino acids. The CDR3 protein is CAGSPRRASGGANILTF. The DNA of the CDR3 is TGTGCCGGCAGCCCCCGCAGGGCTTCAGGTGGGGCCAACATCCTGACTTTC.

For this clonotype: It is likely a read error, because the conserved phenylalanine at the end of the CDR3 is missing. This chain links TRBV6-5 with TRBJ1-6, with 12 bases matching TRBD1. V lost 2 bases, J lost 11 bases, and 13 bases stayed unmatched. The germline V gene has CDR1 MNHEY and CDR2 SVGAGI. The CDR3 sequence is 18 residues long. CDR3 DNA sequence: TGTGCCAGCAGTTACGCGATTCCGGGACAGGGGGCCAATCCACCCCTCCACCTT. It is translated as CASSYAIPGQGANPPLHL.

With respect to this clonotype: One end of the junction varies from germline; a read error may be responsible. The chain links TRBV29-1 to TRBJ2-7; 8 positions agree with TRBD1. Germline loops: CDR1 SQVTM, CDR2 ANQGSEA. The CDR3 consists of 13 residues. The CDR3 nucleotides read TGCAGTGTGATGACAGGGGTTCCCTACGAGCGGTACTTC. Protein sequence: CSVMTGVPYERYF.

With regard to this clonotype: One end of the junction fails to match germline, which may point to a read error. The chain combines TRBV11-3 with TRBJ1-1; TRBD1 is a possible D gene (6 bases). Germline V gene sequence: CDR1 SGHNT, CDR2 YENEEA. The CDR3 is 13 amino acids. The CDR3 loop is CTSTRTANTEAFF. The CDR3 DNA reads TGTACCAGCACGCGGACAGCCAACACTGAAGCTTTCTTT.

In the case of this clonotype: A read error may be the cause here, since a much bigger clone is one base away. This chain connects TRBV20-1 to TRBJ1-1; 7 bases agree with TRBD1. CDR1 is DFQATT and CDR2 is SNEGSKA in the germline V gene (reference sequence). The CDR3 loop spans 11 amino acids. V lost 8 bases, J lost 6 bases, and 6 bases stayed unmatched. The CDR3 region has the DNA TGCAGTCCTGCTAGGGGGCCTGAAGCTTTCTTT. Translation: CSPARGPEAFF.

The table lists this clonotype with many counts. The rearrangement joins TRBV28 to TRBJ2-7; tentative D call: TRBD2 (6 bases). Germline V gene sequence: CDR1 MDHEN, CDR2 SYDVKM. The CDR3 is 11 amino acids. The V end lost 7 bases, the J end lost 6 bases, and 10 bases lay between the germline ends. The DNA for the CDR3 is TGTGCCAGCACGGGAGACACCGAGCAGTACTTC. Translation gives CASTGDTEQYF. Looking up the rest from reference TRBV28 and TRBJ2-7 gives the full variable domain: DVKVTQSSRYLVKRTGEKVFLECVQDMDHENMFWYRQDPGLGLRLIYFSYDVKMKEKGDIPEGYSVSREKKERFSLILESASTNQTSMYLCASTGDTEQYFGPGTRLTVT.

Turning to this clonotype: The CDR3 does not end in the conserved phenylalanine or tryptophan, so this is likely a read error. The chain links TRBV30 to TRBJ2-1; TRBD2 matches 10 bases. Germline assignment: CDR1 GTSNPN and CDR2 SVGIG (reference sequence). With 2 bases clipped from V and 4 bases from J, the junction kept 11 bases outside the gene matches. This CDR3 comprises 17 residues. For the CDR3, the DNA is TGTGCCTGGAGTATGTTTATGCGGACTAGCGGATACAATGAGCAGTTCTCC. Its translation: CAWSMFMRTSGYNEQFS.

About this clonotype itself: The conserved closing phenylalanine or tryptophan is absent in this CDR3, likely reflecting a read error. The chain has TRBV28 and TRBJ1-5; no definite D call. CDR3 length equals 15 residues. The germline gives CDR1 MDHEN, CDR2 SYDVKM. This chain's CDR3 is CTSSPDTISNQPQHL. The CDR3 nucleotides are TGTACCAGCAGCCCAGACACCATTAGCAATCAGCCCCAGCATCTT.

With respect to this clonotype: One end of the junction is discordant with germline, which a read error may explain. The chain's CDR3 is CSAPSGDTHYF. As DNA, the CDR3 is TGCAGCGCTCCTTCTGGAGATACGCACTATTTT. The J gene is TRBJ2-3, the V gene TRBV29-1; D remains unclear. The V gene's germline CDR1 is SQVTM and CDR2 ANQGSEA. The CDR3 has 11 residues.

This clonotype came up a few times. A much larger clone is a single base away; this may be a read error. The CDR3 sequence is CASSQDPGVATRNIQYF. DNA of the CDR3: TGTGCCAGCAGCCAGGACCCGGGGGTCGCGACCAGAAACATTCAGTACTTC. The rearrangement uses TRBV4-2 and TRBJ2-4; TRBD2 might be the D (6 bases). The CDR3 has 17 residues. V gave up 3 bases and J gave up 6 bases, with 21 bases separating them. CDR1 is LGHNA, CDR2 YNFKEQ, per germline.

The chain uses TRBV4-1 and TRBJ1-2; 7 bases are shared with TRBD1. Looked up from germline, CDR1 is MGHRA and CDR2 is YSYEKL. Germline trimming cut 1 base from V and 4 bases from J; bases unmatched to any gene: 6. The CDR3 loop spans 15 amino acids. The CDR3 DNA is TGCGCCAGCAGCCAAGTGGAGGGGGCAGTCTATGGCTACACCTTC. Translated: CASSQVEGAVYGYTF.

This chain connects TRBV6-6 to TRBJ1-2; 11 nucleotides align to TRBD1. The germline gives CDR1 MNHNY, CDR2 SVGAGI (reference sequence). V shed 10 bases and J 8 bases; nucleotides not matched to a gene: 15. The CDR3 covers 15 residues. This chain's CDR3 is CANSSRDRGTGGYTF. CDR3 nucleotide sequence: TGTGCCAACAGCTCGCGGGACAGGGGGACGGGAGGCTACACCTTC.

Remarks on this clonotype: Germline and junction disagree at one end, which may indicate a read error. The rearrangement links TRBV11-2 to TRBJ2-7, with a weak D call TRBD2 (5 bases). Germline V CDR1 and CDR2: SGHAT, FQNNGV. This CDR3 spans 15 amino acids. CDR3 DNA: TGTGCCAGCAGCTCAAGTACGGGATCCTCCTACAAGCAGCACTTC. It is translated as CASSSSTGSSYKQHF.